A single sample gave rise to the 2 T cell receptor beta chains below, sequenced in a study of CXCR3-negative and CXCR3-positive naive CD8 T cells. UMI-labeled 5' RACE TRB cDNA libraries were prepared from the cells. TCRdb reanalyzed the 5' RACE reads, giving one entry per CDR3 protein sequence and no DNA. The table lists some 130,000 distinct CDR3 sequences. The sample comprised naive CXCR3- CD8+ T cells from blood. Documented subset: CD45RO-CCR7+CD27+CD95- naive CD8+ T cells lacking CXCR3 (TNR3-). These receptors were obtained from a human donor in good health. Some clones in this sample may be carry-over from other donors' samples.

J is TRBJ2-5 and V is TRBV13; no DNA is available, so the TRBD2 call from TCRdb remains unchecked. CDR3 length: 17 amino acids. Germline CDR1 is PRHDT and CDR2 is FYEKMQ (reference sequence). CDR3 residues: CASSLLSGGPYQETQYF.

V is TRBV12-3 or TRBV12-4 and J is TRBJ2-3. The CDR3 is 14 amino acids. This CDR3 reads CASSFPGGTDTQYF.